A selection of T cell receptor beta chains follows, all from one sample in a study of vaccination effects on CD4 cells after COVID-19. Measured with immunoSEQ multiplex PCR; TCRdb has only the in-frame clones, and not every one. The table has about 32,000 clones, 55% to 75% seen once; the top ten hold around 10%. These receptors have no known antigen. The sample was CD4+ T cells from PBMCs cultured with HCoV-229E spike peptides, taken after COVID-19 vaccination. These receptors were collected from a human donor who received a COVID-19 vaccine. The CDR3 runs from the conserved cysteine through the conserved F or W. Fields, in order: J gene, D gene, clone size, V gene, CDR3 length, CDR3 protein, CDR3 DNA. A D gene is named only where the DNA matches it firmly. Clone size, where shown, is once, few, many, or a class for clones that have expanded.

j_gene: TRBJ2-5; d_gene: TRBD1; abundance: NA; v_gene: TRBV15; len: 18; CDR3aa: CATSRQYLGGQAQETQYF; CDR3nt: TGTGCCACCAGCAGGCAATACTTAGGGGGACAGGCCCAAGAGACCCAGTACTTC
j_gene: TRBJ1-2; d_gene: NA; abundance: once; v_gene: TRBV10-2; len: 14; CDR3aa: CASSESKVNYGYTF; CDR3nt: TGCGCCAGCAGTGAGTCAAAAGTTAACTATGGCTACACCTTC
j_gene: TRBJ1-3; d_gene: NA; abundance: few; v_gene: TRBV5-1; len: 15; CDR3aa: CASSLSQGAGNTIYF; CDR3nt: TGCGCCAGCAGCTTGTCACAGGGTGCTGGAAACACCATATATTTT
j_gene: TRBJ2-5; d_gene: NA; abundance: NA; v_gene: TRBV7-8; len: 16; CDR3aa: CASSPQSGRVQETQYF; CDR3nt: TGTGCCAGCAGCCCACAGAGCGGCAGGGTCCAAGAGACCCAGTACTTC
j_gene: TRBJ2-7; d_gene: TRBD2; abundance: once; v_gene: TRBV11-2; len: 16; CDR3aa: CASSLGLAGLSYEQYF; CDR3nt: TGTGCCAGCAGCTTGGGGCTAGCGGGCCTCTCCTACGAGCAGTACTTC
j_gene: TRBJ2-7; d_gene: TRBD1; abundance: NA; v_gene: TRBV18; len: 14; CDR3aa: CASSPGQGPYEQYF; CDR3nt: TGTGCCAGCTCACCCGGACAGGGTCCTTACGAGCAGTACTTC
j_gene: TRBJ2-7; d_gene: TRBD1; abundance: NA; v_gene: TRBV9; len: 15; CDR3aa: CASSVGGQNSYEQYF; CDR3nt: TGTGCCAGCAGCGTAGGGGGACAGAACTCCTACGAGCAGTACTTC
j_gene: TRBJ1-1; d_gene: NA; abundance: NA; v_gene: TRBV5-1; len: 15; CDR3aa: CASSLAWGAGTEAFF; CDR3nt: TGCGCCAGCAGCTTGGCCTGGGGGGCGGGTACTGAAGCTTTCTTT
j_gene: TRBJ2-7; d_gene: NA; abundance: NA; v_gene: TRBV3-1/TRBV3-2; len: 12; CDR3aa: CASSQPGSEQYF; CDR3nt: TGTGCCAGCAGCCAACCAGGGTCCGAGCAGTACTTC
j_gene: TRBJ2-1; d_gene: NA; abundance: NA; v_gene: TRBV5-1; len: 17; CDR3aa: CASSFRGTQSGNNEQFF; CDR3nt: TGCGCCAGCAGCTTCCGGGGAACACAATCGGGGAACAATGAGCAGTTCTTC
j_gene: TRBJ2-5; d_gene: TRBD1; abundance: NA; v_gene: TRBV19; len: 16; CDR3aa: CASSILDRGRGETQYF; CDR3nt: TGTGCCAGTAGTATATTGGACAGGGGGCGCGGGGAGACCCAGTACTTC
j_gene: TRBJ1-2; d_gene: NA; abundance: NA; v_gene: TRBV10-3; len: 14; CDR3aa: CAISPSGGNYGYTF; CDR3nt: TGTGCCATCAGTCCGTCGGGGGGGAACTATGGCTACACCTTC
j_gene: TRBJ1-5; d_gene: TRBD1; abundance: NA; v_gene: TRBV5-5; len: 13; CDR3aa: CASSKGQEPAQHF; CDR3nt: TGTGCCAGCAGCAAGGGACAGGAACCGGCCCAGCATTTT
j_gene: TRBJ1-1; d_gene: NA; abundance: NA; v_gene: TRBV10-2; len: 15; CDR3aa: CATSLDRLMNTEAFF; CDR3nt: TGCGCCACCTCTCTCGACAGGCTGATGAACACTGAAGCTTTCTTT
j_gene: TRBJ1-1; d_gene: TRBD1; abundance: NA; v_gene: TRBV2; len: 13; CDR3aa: CATGTVGGPEAFF; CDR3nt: TGTGCCACCGGGACAGTGGGTGGCCCTGAAGCTTTCTTT
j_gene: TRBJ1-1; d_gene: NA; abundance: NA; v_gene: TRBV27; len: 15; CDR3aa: CASSFRASGRSQAFF; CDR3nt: TGTGCCAGCAGTTTTAGAGCTTCGGGAAGGAGCCAAGCTTTCTTT
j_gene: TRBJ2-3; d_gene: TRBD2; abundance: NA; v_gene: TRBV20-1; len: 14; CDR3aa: CSASGRGVGDTQYF; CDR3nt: TGCAGTGCTAGTGGACGGGGGGTTGGAGATACGCAGTATTTT
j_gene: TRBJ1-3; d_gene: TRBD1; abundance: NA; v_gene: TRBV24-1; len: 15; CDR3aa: CATSDSRTGGNTIYF; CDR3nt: TGTGCCACCAGTGATTCCCGGACAGGGGGAAACACCATATATTTT
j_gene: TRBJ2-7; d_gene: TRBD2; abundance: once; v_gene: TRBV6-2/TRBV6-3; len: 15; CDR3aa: CASSTSGRASYEQYF; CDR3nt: TGTGCCAGCAGTACTAGCGGGAGGGCCTCCTACGAGCAGTACTTC
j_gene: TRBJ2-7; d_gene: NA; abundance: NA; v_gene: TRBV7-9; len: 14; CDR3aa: CASSTQQGSYEQYF; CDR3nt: TGTGCCAGCAGCACCCAACAGGGTAGCTACGAGCAGTACTTC
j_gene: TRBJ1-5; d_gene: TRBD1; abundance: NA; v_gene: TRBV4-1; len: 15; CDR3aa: CASSQERTGAGPQHF; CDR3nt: TGCGCCAGCAGCCAAGAGAGGACAGGGGCAGGGCCCCAGCATTTT
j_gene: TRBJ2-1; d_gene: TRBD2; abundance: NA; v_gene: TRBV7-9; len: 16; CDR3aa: CASSLEGLAVYNEQFF; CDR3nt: TGTGCCAGCAGCTTAGAAGGACTAGCGGTATACAATGAGCAGTTCTTC
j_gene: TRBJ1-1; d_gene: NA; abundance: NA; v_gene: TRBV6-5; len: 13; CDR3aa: CASRGRRTTEAFF; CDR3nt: TGTGCCTCTCGAGGGCGGCGAACCACTGAAGCTTTCTTT
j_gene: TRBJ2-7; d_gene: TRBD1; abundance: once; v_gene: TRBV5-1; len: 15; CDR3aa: CASSGGQGLRYEQYF; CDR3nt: TGCGCCAGCAGCGGAGGACAGGGGTTAAGGTACGAGCAGTACTTC
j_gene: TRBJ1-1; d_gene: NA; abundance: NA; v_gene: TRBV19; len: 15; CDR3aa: CASSRTRAANTEAFF; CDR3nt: TGTGCCAGTAGTCGTACCAGGGCGGCGAACACTGAAGCTTTCTTT
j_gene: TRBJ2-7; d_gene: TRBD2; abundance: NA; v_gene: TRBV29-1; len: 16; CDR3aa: CSVEGLGTSGDYEQYF; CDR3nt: TGCAGCGTTGAAGGCTTAGGGACTAGCGGGGACTACGAGCAGTACTTC
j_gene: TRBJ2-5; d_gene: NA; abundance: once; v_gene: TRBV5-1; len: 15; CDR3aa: CASNTGRPIQETQYF; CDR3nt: TGCGCCAGCAATACTGGGAGGCCTATCCAGGAGACCCAGTACTTC
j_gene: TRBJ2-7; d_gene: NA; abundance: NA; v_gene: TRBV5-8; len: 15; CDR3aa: CASSWGAGQSYEQYF; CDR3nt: TGTGCCAGCAGCTGGGGGGCGGGACAGTCCTACGAGCAGTACTTC
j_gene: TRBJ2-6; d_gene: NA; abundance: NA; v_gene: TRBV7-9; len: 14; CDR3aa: CASSPGAGANVLTF; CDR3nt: TGTGCCTCCTCTCCCGGCGCTGGGGCCAACGTCCTGACTTTC
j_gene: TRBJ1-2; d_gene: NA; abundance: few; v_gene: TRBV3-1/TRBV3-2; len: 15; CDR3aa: CASSQEPQFAYGYTF; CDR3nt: TGTGCCAGCAGCCAAGAGCCACAGTTTGCCTATGGCTACACCTTC
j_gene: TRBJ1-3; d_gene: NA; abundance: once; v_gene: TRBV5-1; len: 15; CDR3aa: CASSLIPGTGNTIYF; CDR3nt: TGCGCCAGCAGCCTTATTCCGGGAACTGGAAACACCATATATTTT
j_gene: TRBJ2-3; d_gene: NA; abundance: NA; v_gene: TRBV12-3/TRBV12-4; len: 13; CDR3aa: CASRETGRGTQYF; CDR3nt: TGTGCCAGCAGGGAGACAGGCCGGGGCACGCAGTATTTT
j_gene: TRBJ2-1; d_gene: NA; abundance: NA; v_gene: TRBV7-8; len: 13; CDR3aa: CASSGRQANEQFF; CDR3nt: TGTGCCAGCAGCGGACGACAGGCGAATGAGCAGTTCTTC
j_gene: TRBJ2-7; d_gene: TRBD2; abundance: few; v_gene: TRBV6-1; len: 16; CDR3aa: CASSGGLAGFIYEQYF; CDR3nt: TGTGCCAGCAGTGGGGGACTAGCGGGATTTATTTACGAGCAGTACTTC
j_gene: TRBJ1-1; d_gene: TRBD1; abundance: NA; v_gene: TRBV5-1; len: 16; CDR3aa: CASSPYRQGARTEAFF; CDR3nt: TGCGCCAGCAGCCCCTACCGTCAGGGGGCGAGGACTGAAGCTTTCTTT
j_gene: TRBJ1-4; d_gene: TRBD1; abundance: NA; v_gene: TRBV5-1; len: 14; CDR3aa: CASSPRDRNEKLFF; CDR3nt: TGCGCCAGCAGCCCCCGGGACAGGAATGAAAAACTGTTTTTT